The 9 T cell receptor beta chains below were found in one sample sequenced in a study of blood T cell repertoires in COVID-19. Assay used: immunoSEQ multiplex PCR; TCRdb lists only in-frame clones, some missing. The profile shows about 220,000 clones, more than 65% of them singletons. The sample comprised peripheral blood. These receptor sequences come from a woman aged 60-75 years with acute or convalescent COVID-19.

The gene calls are TRBV6-1 and TRBJ1-5; a possible D gene is TRBD1 (5 bases). The CDR3 is 18 residues long. The germline CDR1 and CDR2 sequences are MNHNS and SASEGT. The ends were cut back, 1 base at V and 0 bases at J, with 16 bases in the middle. The CDR3 sequence is CASSEEAGGVYSNQPQHF. The CDR3 DNA is TGTGCCAGCAGTGAAGAGGCGGGGGGAGTCTATAGCAATCAGCCCCAGCATTTT.

The chain links TRBV10-3 to TRBJ2-1, with D unclear. CDR1 ENHRY and CDR2 SYGVKD come from the germline V gene. Trimming cost V 4 bases and J 2 bases, with 9 bases left between them. This CDR3 contains 14 residues. The CDR3 reads CAISAGSTYNEQFF. The CDR3 DNA reads as TGTGCCATCAGTGCAGGCAGTACCTACAATGAGCAGTTCTTC.

The rearrangement uses TRBV7-8 and TRBJ1-1, with 7 bases that match TRBD1. Trimming cost V 5 bases and J 1 base; bases outside gene matches: 4. The V gene's germline CDR1 is SGHVS and CDR2 FQNEAQ. The CDR3 sequence is 14 residues long. The CDR3 DNA sequence: TGTGCCAGCAGCCGGGGACAGTGGAACACTGAAGCTTTCTTT. It codes for CASSRGQWNTEAFF.

The chain combines TRBV19 with TRBJ2-2, with TRBD1 matching 11 bases. There are 16 residues in the CDR3. CDR1 is LNHDA, CDR2 SQIVND, per germline (reference sequence). V shed 3 bases, J shed 3 bases, and the junction held 3 bases outside the gene matches. The CDR3 DNA is TGTGCCAGTAGTATGGGGACAGGGGGGTACACCGGGGAGCTGTTTTTT. Translation gives CASSMGTGGYTGELFF. Variable domain in full (rest from reference TRBV19 and TRBJ2-2): DGGITQSPKYLFRKEGQNVTLSCEQNLNHDAMYWYRQDPGQGLRLIYYSQIVNDFQKGDIAEGYSVSREKKESFPLTVTSAQKNPTAFYLCASSMGTGGYTGELFFGEGSRLTVL.

The chain couples TRBV28 to TRBJ1-2, with D tentatively TRBD1 (6 bases). V shed 5 bases and J shed 8 bases, with 9 bases lying between them. The germline gives CDR1 MDHEN, CDR2 SYDVKM. This CDR3 region has 11 residues. The CDR3 DNA reads as TGTGCCAGCAGTCTCGGACAGGGCTACACCTTC. This encodes CASSLGQGYTF.

CDR3 in DNA: TGTGCCAGCAGCGTTTGGACAGTTGGAAACACCATATATTTT. This sequence encodes CASSVWTVGNTIYF. This sequence joins TRBV5-6 and TRBJ1-3; D perhaps matches TRBD1 (6 bases). V was clipped by 4 bases and J by 3 bases, with 11 bases between them. CDR3 length: 14 amino acids. CDR1 and CDR2 from the germline V gene are SGHDT and YYEEEE.

This chain connects TRBV3-1 (or the pseudogene TRBV3-2) to TRBJ2-2, with 13 bases fitting TRBD2. The CDR3 consists of 15 residues. Germline CDR1 LGHDT, CDR2 YNNKEL (reference sequence). J was trimmed by 5 bases and V by 6 bases; bases with no gene match: 3. CDR3 DNA sequence: TGTGCCAGCAGACTGACTAGCGGGGGGACCGGGGAGCTGTTTTTT. Amino acid sequence: CASRLTSGGTGELFF.

The chain joins TRBV7-9 to TRBJ2-3; TRBD2 is a possible D gene (7 bases). V shed 5 bases and J shed 1 base, with 13 bases lying between them. The CDR3 has 15 amino acids. CDR1 and CDR2 (germline): SEHNR, FQNEAQ (reference sequence). CDR3 in DNA: TGTGCCAGCAGCCCCCCGGGGGGCCGCACAGATACGCAGTATTTT. This sequence encodes CASSPPGGRTDTQYF.

This chain connects TRBV3-1 (or the pseudogene TRBV3-2) to TRBJ1-2; unclear D gene. The CDR3 is 13 amino acids. Trimming left V 1 base short and J 4 bases short, with 7 bases between. Germline V gives CDR1 LGHDT, CDR2 YNNKEL (reference sequence). This CDR3 is CASSQGSGYGYTF. In DNA, the CDR3 is TGTGCCAGCAGCCAAGGGTCGGGCTATGGCTACACCTTC.